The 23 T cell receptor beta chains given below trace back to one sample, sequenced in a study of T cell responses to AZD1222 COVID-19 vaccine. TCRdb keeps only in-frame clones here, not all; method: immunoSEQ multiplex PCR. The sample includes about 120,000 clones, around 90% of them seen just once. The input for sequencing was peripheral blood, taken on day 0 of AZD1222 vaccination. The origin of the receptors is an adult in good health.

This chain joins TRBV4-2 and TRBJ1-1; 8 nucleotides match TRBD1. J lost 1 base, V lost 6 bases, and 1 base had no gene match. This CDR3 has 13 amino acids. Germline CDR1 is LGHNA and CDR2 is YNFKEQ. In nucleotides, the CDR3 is TGTGCCAGCAGGGGACAGGCGAACACTGAAGCTTTCTTT. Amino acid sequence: CASRGQANTEAFF.

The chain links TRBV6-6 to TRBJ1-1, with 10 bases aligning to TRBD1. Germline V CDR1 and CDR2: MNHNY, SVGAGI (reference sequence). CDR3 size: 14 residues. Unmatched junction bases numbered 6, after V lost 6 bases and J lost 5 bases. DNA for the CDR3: TGTGCCAGCAGCCGGGACAGGGGAGGGACTGAAGCTTTCTTT. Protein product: CASSRDRGGTEAFF.

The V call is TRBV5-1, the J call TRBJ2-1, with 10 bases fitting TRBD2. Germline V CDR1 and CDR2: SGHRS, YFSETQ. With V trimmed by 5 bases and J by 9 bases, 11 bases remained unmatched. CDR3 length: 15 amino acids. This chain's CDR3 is CASRLQPSGRGEQFF. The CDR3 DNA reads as TGCGCCAGCAGACTGCAGCCTAGCGGGAGAGGTGAGCAGTTCTTC.

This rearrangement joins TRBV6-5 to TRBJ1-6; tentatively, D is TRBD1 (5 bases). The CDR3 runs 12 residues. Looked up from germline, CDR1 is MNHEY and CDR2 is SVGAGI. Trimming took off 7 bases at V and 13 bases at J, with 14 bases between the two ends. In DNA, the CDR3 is TGTGCCAGCACGGGGACTCTCGAGCCCCTCCACTTT. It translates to CASTGTLEPLHF.

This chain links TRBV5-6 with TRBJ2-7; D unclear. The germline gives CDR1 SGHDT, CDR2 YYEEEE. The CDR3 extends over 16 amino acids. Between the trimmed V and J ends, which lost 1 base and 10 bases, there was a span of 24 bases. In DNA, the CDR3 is TGTGCCAGCAGCTTGTGGATAGGCCTTAACACCCCGACACAGTACTTC. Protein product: CASSLWIGLNTPTQYF.

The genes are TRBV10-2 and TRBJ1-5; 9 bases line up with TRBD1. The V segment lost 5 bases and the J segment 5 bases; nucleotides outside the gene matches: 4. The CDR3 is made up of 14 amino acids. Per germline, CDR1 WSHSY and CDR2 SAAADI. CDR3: CASSWTGEYQPQHF. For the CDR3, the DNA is TGCGCCAGCAGTTGGACAGGGGAGTATCAGCCCCAGCATTTT.

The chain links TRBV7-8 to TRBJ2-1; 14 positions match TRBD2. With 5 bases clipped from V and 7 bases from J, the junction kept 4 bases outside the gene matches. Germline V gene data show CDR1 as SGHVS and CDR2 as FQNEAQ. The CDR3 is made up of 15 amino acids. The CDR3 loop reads CASSPGLAGENEQFF. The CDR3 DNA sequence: TGTGCCAGCAGCCCGGGACTAGCGGGGGAGAATGAGCAGTTCTTC. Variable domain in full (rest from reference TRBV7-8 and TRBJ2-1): GAGVSQSPRYKVAKRGQDVALRCDPISGHVSLFWYQQALGQGPEFLTYFQNEAQLDKSGLPSDRFFAERPEGSVSTLKIQRTQQEDSAVYLCASSPGLAGENEQFFGPGTRLTVL.

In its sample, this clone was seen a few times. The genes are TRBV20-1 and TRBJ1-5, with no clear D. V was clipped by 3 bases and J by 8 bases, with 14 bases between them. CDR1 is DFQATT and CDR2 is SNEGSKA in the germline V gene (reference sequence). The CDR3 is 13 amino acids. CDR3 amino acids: CSASNPLSKPQHF. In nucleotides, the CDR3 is TGCAGTGCTAGTAACCCCCTATCGAAGCCCCAGCATTTT.

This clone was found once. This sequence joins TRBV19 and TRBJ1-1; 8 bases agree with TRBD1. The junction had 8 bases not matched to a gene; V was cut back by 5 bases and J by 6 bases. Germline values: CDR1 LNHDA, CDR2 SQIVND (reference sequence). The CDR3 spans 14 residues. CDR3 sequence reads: CASSWQGASAEAFF. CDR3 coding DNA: TGTGCCAGTAGTTGGCAGGGGGCTAGCGCTGAAGCTTTCTTT.

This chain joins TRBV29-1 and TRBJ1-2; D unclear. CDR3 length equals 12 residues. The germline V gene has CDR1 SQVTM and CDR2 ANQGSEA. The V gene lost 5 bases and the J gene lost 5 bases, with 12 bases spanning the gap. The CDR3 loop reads CSVQGSSYGYTF. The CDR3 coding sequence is TGCAGCGTTCAAGGGTCTTCGTATGGCTACACCTTC.

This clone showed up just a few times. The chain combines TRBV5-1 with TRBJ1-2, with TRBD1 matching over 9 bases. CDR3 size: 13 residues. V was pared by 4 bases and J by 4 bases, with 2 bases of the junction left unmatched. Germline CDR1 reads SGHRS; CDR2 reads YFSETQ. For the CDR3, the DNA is TGCGCCAGCAGCCGGACAGGGGCCTATGGCTACACCTTC. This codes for CASSRTGAYGYTF. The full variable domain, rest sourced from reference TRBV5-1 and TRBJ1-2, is KAGVTQTPRYLIKTRGQQVTLSCSPISGHRSVSWYQQTPGQGLQFLFEYFSETQRNKGNFPGRFSGRQFSNSRSEMNVSTLELGDSALYLCASSRTGAYGYTFGSGTRLTVV.

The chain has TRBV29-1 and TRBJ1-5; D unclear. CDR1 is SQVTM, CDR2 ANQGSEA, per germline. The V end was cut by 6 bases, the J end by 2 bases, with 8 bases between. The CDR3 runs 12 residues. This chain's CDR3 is CSVLHGNQPQHF. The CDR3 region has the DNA TGCAGCGTCCTCCACGGCAATCAGCCCCAGCATTTT.

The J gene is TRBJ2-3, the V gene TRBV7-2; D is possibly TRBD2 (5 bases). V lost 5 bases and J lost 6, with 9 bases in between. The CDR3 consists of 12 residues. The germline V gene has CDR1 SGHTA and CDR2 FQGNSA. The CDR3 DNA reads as TGTGCCAGCAGCCCTAGGAGGGATACGCAGTATTTT. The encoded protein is CASSPRRDTQYF.

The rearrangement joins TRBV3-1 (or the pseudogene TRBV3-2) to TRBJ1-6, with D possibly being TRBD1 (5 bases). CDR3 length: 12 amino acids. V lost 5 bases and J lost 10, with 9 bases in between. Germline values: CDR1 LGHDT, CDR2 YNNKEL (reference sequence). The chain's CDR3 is CASSEGKSPLHF. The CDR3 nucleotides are TGTGCCAGCAGCGAGGGGAAATCACCCCTCCACTTT.

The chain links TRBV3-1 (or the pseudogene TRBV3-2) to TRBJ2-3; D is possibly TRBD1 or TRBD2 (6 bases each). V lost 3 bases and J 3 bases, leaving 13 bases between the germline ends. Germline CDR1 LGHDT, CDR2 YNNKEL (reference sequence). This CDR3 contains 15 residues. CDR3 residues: CASSHLWGATDTQYF. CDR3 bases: TGTGCCAGCAGCCACCTTTGGGGGGCGACAGATACGCAGTATTTT.

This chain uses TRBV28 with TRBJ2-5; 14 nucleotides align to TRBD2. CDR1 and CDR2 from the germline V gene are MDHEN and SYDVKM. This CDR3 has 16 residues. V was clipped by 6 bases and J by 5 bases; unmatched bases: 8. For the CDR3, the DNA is TGTGCCAGCAGCGGACTAGCGGGAGGCGATAGGGAGACCCAGTACTTC. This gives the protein CASSGLAGGDRETQYF.

The DNA for the CDR3 is TGTGCCAGCAGCTTAACGACGGGGTTGGATACGCAGTATTTT. Translation: CASSLTTGLDTQYF. V gene TRBV11-1 combines with J gene TRBJ2-3; TRBD2 is a possible D gene (5 bases). The V gene's germline CDR1 is SGHAT and CDR2 FQDESV (reference sequence). Trimming pared 2 bases from V and 6 bases from J, leaving 12 bases between. The CDR3 spans 14 residues.

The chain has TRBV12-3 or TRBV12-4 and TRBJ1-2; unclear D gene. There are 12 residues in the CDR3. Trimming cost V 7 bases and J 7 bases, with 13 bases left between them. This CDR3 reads CASTNYAGGYTF. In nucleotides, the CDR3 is TGTGCCAGCACTAATTATGCCGGTGGCTACACCTTC.

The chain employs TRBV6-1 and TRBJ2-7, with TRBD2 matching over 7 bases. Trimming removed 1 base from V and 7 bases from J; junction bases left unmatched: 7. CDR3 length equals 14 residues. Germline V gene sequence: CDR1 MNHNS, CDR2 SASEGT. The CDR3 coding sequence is TGTGCCAGCAGTGAAGGCGGGAGTCTGGAGGAGCAGTACTTC. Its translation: CASSEGGSLEEQYF.

The CDR3 loop reads CASSLQGYGYTF. CDR3 nucleotides: TGTGCCAGCAGTCTACAGGGTTATGGCTACACCTTC. The chain combines TRBV27 with TRBJ1-2; maybe TRBD1 (6 bases). Trimming took off 5 bases at V and 5 bases at J, with 9 bases between the two ends. The CDR3 spans 12 residues. CDR1 is MNHEY and CDR2 is SMNVEV in the germline V gene (reference sequence).

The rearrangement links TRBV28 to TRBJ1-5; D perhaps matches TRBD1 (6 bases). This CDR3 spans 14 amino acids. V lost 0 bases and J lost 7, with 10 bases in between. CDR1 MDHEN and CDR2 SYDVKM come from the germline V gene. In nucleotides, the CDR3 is TGTGCCAGCAGTTTATGGGGGGGGACACAGCCCCAGCATTTT. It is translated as CASSLWGGTQPQHF.

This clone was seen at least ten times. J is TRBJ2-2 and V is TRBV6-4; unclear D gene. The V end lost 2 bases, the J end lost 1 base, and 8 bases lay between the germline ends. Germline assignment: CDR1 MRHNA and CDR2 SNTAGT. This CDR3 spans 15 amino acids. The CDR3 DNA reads TGTGCCAGCAGTGACGGCAACAGGAACACCGGGGAGCTGTTTTTT. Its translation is CASSDGNRNTGELFF.

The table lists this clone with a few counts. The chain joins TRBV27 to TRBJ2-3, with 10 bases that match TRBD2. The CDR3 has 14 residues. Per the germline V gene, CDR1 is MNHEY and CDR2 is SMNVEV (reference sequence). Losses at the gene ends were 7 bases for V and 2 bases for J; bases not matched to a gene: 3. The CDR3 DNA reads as TGTGCCAGCACCCTAGCGGGAGCCACAGATACGCAGTATTTT. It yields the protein CASTLAGATDTQYF.